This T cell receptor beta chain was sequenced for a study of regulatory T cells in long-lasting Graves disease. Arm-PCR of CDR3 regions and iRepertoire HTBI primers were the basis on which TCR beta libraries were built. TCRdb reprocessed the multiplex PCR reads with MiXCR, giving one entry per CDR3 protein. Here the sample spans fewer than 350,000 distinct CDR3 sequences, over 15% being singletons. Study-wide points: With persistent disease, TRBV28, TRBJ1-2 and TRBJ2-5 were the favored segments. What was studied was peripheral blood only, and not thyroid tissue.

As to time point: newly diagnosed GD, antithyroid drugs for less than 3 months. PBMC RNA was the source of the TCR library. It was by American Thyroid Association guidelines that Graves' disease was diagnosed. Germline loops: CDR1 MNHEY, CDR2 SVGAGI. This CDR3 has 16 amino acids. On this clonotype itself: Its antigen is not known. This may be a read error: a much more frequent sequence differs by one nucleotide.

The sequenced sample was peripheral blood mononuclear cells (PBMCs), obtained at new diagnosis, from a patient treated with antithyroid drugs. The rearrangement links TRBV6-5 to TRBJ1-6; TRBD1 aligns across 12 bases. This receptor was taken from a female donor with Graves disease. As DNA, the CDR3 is TGTGCCAGCAGTTACGGGACAGGGGGCCAGGGTTCACCCCTCCGCTTT. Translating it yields CASSYGTGGQGSPLRF.